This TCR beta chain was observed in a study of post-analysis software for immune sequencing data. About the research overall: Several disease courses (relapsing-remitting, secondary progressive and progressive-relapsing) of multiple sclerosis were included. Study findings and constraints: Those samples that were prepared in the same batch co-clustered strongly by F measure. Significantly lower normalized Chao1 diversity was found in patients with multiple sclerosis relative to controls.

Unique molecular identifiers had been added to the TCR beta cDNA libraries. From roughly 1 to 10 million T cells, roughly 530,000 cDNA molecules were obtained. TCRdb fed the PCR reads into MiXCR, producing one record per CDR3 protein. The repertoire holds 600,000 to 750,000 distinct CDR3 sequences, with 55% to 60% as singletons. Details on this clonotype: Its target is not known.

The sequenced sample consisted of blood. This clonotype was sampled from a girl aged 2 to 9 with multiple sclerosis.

CDR3 nucleotide sequence: TGTGCCAGTAGTTACCCCCAGGACGGCCAAGAGACCCAGTACTTC. It codes for CASSYPQDGQETQYF. The chain combines TRBV19 with TRBJ2-5; no definite D call. This CDR3 is built from 15 residues. CDR1 and CDR2 (germline): LNHDA, SQIVND (reference sequence). V shed 5 bases and J shed 1 base, with 14 bases lying between them.